The 28 T cell receptor beta chains listed next were all sequenced from one sample in a study of regulatory T cells in long-lasting Graves disease. Researchers made TCR beta libraries by using iRepertoire HTBI primers and running Arm-PCR on CDR3 regions. One entry per CDR3 protein results from TCRdb running MiXCR on the multiplex PCR reads. Among around 460,000 distinct CDR3 sequences listed, 22% were seen once. Time point described: persistent/refractory GD, antithyroid drugs over 5 years with positive TRAb. TCR sequences were obtained from RNA taken from PBMCs. The sequenced sample was peripheral blood mononuclear cells (PBMCs), obtained when the disease was refractory, from a patient treated with antithyroid drugs. These TCRs come from a female donor with Graves disease.

This clonotype was counted ten times or more. This sequence joins TRBV7-8 and TRBJ2-7; D unclear. This CDR3 is built from 15 residues. V was pared by 1 base and J by 2 bases, with 12 bases between. CDR1 is SGHVS, CDR2 FQNEAQ, per germline. CDR3 DNA: TGTGCCAGCAGCTTAGATAGGGAAGTGACCTACGAGCAGTACTTC. Translating it yields CASSLDREVTYEQYF.

The table lists this clonotype with a few counts. The chain joins TRBV10-3 to TRBJ1-1; D is perhaps TRBD1 (6 bases). CDR3 size: 14 residues. V was cut by 8 bases and J by 1 base, with 14 bases left in between. Germline CDR1 ENHRY, CDR2 SYGVKD. DNA for the CDR3: TGTGCCATCCAGTACGAACAGGGGAACACTGAAGCTTTCTTT. Residues: CAIQYEQGNTEAFF.

This rearrangement joins TRBV28 to TRBJ2-3, with D possibly matching TRBD2 (6 bases). Per the germline V gene, CDR1 is MDHEN and CDR2 is SYDVKM. The CDR3 length is 16 residues. Between the trimmed V and J ends, which lost 0 bases and 2 bases, there was a span of 12 bases. The CDR3 nucleotides are TGTGCCAGCAGTTTATGGAGGGAGGCCCCCACAGATACGCAGTATTTT. Translating gives CASSLWREAPTDTQYF.

This clonotype has a handful of counts. The rearrangement uses TRBV2 and TRBJ2-7, with 7 nucleotides matching TRBD1. The CDR3 runs to 17 residues. J gave up 1 base and V 8 bases, and 17 bases lay outside the gene matches. Germline loops: CDR1 SNHLY, CDR2 FYNNEI. The CDR3 protein is CASWSLNRGPGSYEQYF. The CDR3 DNA reads as TGTGCCAGCTGGAGTCTTAACAGGGGCCCCGGGTCCTACGAGCAGTACTTC.

This clonotype was picked up many times. The CDR3 DNA is TGTGCCAGCAGCTTAACGGGACCGGGAGGGGAGGCTTTCTTT. Protein product: CASSLTGPGGEAFF. The V gene is TRBV7-3, the J gene TRBJ1-1, with D tentatively TRBD1 (5 bases). The CDR3 totals 14 residues. V lost 0 bases and J lost 11, with 16 bases in between. Germline V gene lookup returns CDR1 SGHTA and CDR2 FQGTGA.

As regards this clonotype: This may be a read error, as it is one base from a much larger clone. Since no conserved phenylalanine or tryptophan closes the CDR3, a read error is the likely cause. This chain links TRBV28 with TRBJ1-2; 7 bases are a match to TRBD1. This CDR3 comprises 16 residues. V lost 6 bases to trimming and J lost 6 bases; unmatched junction nucleotides: 16. Germline V gives CDR1 MDHEN, CDR2 SYDVKM. CDR3 amino acids: CASSLGAPGQADGYTL. CDR3 nucleotides: TGTGCCAGCAGCTTAGGGGCCCCCGGACAGGCTGATGGCTACACCCTC.

To note about this clonotype: This could be a read error, since a much larger clone is one nucleotide away. This rearrangement joins TRBV10-3 to TRBJ1-1, with 8 bases matching TRBD1. The CDR3 totals 14 residues. Germline CDR1 is ENHRY and CDR2 is SYGVKD. CDR3 amino acids: CVISVEGQATEAFF. As DNA, the CDR3 is TGTGTCATCAGTGTGGAGGGACAGGCCACTGAAGCTTTCTTT.

Concerning this clonotype itself: Given a far larger clone just one base away, this is likely a sequencing read error. The chain joins TRBV28 to TRBJ2-6, with D possibly being TRBD2 (5 bases). The CDR3 has 12 amino acids. Germline loops: CDR1 MDHEN, CDR2 SYDVKM. The CDR3 DNA is TGTGCCAGCAGTTTACTAGCTAGTGAGCTGTACTTC. It encodes CASSLLASELYF.

This clonotype has at least ten counts. The rearrangement joins TRBV15 to TRBJ1-2; D perhaps matches TRBD1 (5 bases). Trimming took off 1 base at V and 2 bases at J, with 8 bases between the two ends. Per germline, CDR1 LNHNV and CDR2 YYDKDF (reference sequence). This CDR3 spans 14 amino acids. The CDR3 nucleotides read TGTGCCACCAGCAGAGTGGGACCAAACTATGGCTACACCTTC. Translated, it gives CATSRVGPNYGYTF.

This clonotype occurred once. The chain carries TRBV24-1 and TRBJ2-2; D call uncertain. CDR1 and CDR2 (germline): KGHDR, SFDVKD. V lost 9 bases to trimming and J lost 6 bases, with 7 bases between them. The CDR3 spans 11 residues. CDR3 in DNA: TGTGCCACCGAGTTCGCCGGGGAGCTGTTTTTT. This encodes CATEFAGELFF.

Notes on this clonotype: Just one base apart from a much larger clone, this may be a read error. The CDR3 protein is CASSSTMTATYEQCF. The CDR3 DNA reads TGTGCCAGCAGTTCGACGATGACAGCTACCTACGAGCAGTGCTTC. The genes are TRBV6-2 or TRBV6-3 and TRBJ2-7; D may be TRBD1 (5 bases). This CDR3 comprises 15 residues. Germline V gene sequence: CDR1 MNHEY, CDR2 SVGEGT.

With regard to this clonotype: Mismatch with germline at one junction end may stem from a read error. The rearrangement joins TRBV7-2 to TRBJ1-6; D gene ambiguous. Germline V gene lookup returns CDR1 SGHTA and CDR2 FQGNSA. The CDR3 is made up of 16 amino acids. The CDR3 coding sequence is TGTGCCAGCAGCTCCGCCTCGGGATTTTATAATTCACTCCTCCACTTT. The encoded protein is CASSSASGFYNSLLHF.

With regard to this clonotype: One junction end does not reproduce the germline sequence, and a read error may be involved. The chain has TRBV12-3 or TRBV12-4 and TRBJ1-2; D is ambiguous. This CDR3 has 14 amino acids. The CDR3 reads CASSRLGNNCGYTF. CDR3 in DNA: TGTGCCAGCAGTCGATTAGGGAACAACTGTGGCTACACCTTC.

This rearrangement joins TRBV12-5 to TRBJ2-7, with D unclear. The CDR3 extends over 12 amino acids. Germline V gene sequence: CDR1 LGHNT, CDR2 FRNRAP. Trimming cost V 4 bases and J 2 bases, with 6 bases left between them. CDR3 in DNA: TGTGCTAGTGGTTCATCTCCCTACGAGCAGTACTTC. It codes for CASGSSPYEQYF.

There are many counts of this clonotype. The chain couples TRBV28 to TRBJ2-7; TRBD2 might be the D (6 bases). This CDR3 region has 13 residues. The germline V gene has CDR1 MDHEN and CDR2 SYDVKM. The germline V and J ends were trimmed by 2 bases and 6 bases, with 11 bases remaining between them. The DNA for the CDR3 is TGTGCCAGCAGTTTAGTCGGAGGGAGCGAGCAGTACTTC. Translated, it gives CASSLVGGSEQYF.

V and J are TRBV2 and TRBJ2-3; TRBD1 might be the D (5 bases). This CDR3 region has 16 residues. V lost 5 bases to trimming and J lost 5 bases, with 20 bases between them. Germline values: CDR1 SNHLY, CDR2 FYNNEI. CDR3 DNA: TGTGCCAGCAGTTCTCGACAGACCTTTTCTCAAGATACGCAGTATTTT. Its translation is CASSSRQTFSQDTQYF.

This clonotype was counted only a few times. The rearrangement uses TRBV29-1 and TRBJ1-4, with a tentative D call TRBD1 (5 bases). The CDR3 runs 14 residues. Germline-derived CDR1 and CDR2 are SQVTM and ANQGSEA. V lost 4 bases and J lost 5, with 14 bases in between. CDR3 coding DNA: TGCAGCGTTGGAGCCGGGACGGCGAATGAAAAACTGTTTTTT. Its protein is CSVGAGTANEKLFF.

There are many counts of this clonotype. The rearrangement joins TRBV7-2 to TRBJ2-7, with D possibly matching TRBD1 (5 bases). The CDR3 is made up of 15 amino acids. Trimming took off 4 bases at V and 4 bases at J, with 17 bases between the two ends. In germline, CDR1 is SGHTA, CDR2 FQGNSA. The CDR3 loop reads CASSSGGRAAYEQYF. CDR3 DNA: TGTGCCAGCAGCTCAGGCGGCAGGGCAGCATACGAGCAGTACTTC.

The chain is built from TRBV25-1 and TRBJ2-2; 9 nucleotides align to TRBD1. V was pared by 2 bases and J by 7 bases, with 5 bases of the junction left unmatched. The CDR3 is 15 amino acids. Germline-derived CDR1 and CDR2 are MGHDK and SYGVNS. The CDR3 nucleotides are TGTGCCAGCAGTGAAGGGGACAGGGCTCGCGGGGAGCTGTTTTTT. It codes for CASSEGDRARGELFF.

This clonotype has ten or more counts. The chain employs TRBV12-3 or TRBV12-4 and TRBJ1-2; 9 bases align to TRBD1. The CDR3 runs 16 residues. Trimming cost V 6 bases and J 4 bases; bases outside gene matches: 12. CDR3 nucleotide sequence: TGTGCCAGCAGCATTAAACGGACAGGGGCTAGCTATGGCTACACCTTC. Translation gives CASSIKRTGASYGYTF.

The sample holds a few counts of this clonotype. The chain is built from TRBV20-1 and TRBJ2-5; TRBD2 matches 8 bases. The trim removed 0 bases at V and 5 bases at J, leaving 8 bases unmatched. CDR1 and CDR2 from the germline V gene are DFQATT and SNEGSKA (reference sequence). CDR3 length: 15 amino acids. CDR3 residues: CSARDPQGLGETQYF. CDR3 nucleotides: TGCAGTGCTAGAGATCCCCAGGGACTAGGGGAGACCCAGTACTTC.

The rearrangement links TRBV18 to TRBJ2-7, with TRBD2 as a possible D gene (6 bases). Germline V gives CDR1 KGHSH, CDR2 LQKENI. V was trimmed by 2 bases and J by 5 bases, leaving 13 bases between them. This CDR3 is 14 amino acids long. The DNA for the CDR3 is TGTGCCAGCTCACCAGGGACGGGGAGGAACGAGCAGTACTTC. Its translation: CASSPGTGRNEQYF. Combining the CDR3 with reference TRBV18 and TRBJ2-7 gives the whole variable domain NAGVMQNPRHLVRRRGQEARLRCSPMKGHSHVYWYRQLPEEGLKFMVYLQKENIIDESGMPKERFSAEFPKEGPSILRIQQVVRGDSAAYFCASSPGTGRNEQYFGPGTRLTVT.

The chain carries TRBV14 and TRBJ2-1, with D uncertain. The V end was cut by 1 base, the J end by 5 bases, with 9 bases between. Germline V gene data show CDR1 as SGHDN and CDR2 as FVKESK. This CDR3 comprises 14 residues. This chain's CDR3 is CASSQGPRHNEQFF. The CDR3 DNA reads as TGTGCCAGCAGCCAAGGACCTCGACACAATGAGCAGTTCTTC.

V usage is TRBV20-1 and J usage is TRBJ2-3; D possibly corresponds to TRBD2 (5 bases). The CDR3 runs to 13 residues. CDR1 DFQATT and CDR2 SNEGSKA come from the germline V gene (reference sequence). Trimming took off 5 bases at V and 2 bases at J, with 11 bases between the two ends. CDR3 in DNA: TGCAGTGCTGCAGGACTCATCACAGATACGCAGTATTTT. This encodes CSAAGLITDTQYF.

In this sample, this clonotype turned up many times. This chain links TRBV24-1 with TRBJ1-1, with D tentatively TRBD1 (5 bases). Trimming cost V 4 bases and J 1 base, with 15 bases left between them. CDR1 is KGHDR and CDR2 is SFDVKD in the germline V gene. This CDR3 region has 16 residues. DNA of the CDR3: TGTGCCACCAGTGAGTCTCCGGGACGGGGGAACACTGAAGCTTTCTTT. Encoded protein: CATSESPGRGNTEAFF.

The chain is built from TRBV19 and TRBJ2-2, with D perhaps TRBD2 (6 bases). The CDR3 loop spans 17 amino acids. V gave up 3 bases and J gave up 5 bases, with 19 bases separating them. Germline lookup yields CDR1 LNHDA and CDR2 SQIVND (reference sequence). The CDR3 DNA reads TGTGCCAGTAGTATGAAAGGTCGCGGGGTCGATACCGGGGAGCTGTTTTTT. Its protein product is CASSMKGRGVDTGELFF.

A word on this clonotype: A much larger clone lies one base from this, so it may be a read error. The gene calls are TRBV5-1 and TRBJ2-2; no clear D gene. Trimming cost V 7 bases and J 4 bases, with 17 bases left between them. The CDR3 is made up of 15 amino acids. Per the germline V gene, CDR1 is SGHRS and CDR2 is YFSETQ. In nucleotides, the CDR3 is TGCGCCAGCGGCCCGCGAGCAGACACCACCGGGGAGCTGTTTTTT. It specifies CASGPRADTTGELFF.

This chain uses TRBV30 with TRBJ1-1, with a tentative D call TRBD1 (5 bases). The CDR3 is 11 residues long. V was clipped by 4 bases and J by 5 bases, with 8 bases between them. The germline gives CDR1 GTSNPN, CDR2 SVGIG (reference sequence). The CDR3 region is CAWTEGTEAFF. CDR3 bases: TGTGCCTGGACCGAGGGGACTGAAGCTTTCTTT.